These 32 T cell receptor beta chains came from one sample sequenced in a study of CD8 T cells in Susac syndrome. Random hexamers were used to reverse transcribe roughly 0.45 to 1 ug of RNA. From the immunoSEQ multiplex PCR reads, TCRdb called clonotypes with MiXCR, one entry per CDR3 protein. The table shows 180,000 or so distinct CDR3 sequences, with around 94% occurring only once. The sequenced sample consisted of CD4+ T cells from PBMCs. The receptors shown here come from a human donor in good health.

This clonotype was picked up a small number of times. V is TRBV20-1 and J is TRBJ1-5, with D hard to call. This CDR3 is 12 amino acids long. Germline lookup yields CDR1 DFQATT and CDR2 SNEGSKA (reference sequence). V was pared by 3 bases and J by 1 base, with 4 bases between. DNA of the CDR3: TGCAGTGCTAGGCGGAGCAATCAGCCCCAGCATTTT. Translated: CSARRSNQPQHF.

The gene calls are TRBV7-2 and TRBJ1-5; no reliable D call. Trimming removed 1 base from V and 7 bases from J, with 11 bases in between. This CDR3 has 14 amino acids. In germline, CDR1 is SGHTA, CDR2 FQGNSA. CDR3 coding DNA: TGTGCCAGCAGCTTAGTGGCGGATCGGCAGCCCCAGCATTTT. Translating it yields CASSLVADRQPQHF.

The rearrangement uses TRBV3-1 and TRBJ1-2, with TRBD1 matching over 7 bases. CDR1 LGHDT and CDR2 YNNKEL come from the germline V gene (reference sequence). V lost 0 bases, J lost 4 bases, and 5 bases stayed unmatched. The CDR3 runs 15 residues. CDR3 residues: CASSQDATGSYGYTF. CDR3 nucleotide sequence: TGTGCCAGCAGCCAAGATGCGACAGGGAGCTATGGCTACACCTTC. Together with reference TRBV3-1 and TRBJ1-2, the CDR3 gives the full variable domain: DTAVSQTPKYLVTQMGNDKSIKCEQNLGHDTMYWYKQDSKKFLKIMFSYNNKELIINETVPNRFSPKSPDKAHLNLHINSLELGDSAVYFCASSQDATGSYGYTFGSGTRLTVV.

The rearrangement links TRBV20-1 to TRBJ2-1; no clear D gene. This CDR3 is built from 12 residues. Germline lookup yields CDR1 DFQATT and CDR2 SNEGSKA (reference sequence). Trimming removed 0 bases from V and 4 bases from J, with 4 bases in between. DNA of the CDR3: TGCAGTGCTAGAGATTATTACAATGAGCAGTTCTTC. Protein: CSARDYYNEQFF.

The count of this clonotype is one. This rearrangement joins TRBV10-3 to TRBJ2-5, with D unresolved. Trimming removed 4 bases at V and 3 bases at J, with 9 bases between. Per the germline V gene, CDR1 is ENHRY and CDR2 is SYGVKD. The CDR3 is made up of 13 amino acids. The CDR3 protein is CAISGILEETQYF. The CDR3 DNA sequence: TGTGCCATCAGTGGCATCTTAGAAGAGACCCAGTACTTC.

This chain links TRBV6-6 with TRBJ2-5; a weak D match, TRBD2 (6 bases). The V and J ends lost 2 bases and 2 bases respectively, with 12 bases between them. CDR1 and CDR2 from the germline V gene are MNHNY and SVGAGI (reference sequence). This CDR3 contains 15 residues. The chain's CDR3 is CASSYPGLGQETQYF. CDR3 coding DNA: TGTGCCAGCAGTTACCCGGGACTGGGACAAGAGACCCAGTACTTC.

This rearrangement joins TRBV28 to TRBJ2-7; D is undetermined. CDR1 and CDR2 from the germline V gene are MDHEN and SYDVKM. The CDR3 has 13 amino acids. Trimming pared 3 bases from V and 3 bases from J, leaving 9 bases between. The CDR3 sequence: CASSFRTYYEQYF. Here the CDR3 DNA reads TGTGCCAGCAGTTTCAGGACCTACTACGAGCAGTACTTC.

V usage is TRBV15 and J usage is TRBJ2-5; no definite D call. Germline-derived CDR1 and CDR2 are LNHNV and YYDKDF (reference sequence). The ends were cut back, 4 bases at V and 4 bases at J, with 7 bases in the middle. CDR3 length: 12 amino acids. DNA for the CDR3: TGTGCCACCAGCACCGTGCTAGAGACCCAGTACTTC. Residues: CATSTVLETQYF.

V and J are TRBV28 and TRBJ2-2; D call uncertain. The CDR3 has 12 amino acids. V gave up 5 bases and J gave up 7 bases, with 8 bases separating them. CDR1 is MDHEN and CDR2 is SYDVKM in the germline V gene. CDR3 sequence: CASSLPYGELFF. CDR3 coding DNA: TGTGCCAGCAGTCTTCCATACGGGGAGCTGTTTTTT.

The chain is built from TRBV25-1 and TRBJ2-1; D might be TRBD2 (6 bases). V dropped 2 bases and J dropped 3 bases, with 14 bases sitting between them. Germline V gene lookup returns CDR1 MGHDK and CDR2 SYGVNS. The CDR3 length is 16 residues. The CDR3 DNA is TGTGCCAGCAGTGAAGGGGGGTCACCAGTCTACAATGAGCAGTTCTTC. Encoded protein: CASSEGGSPVYNEQFF.

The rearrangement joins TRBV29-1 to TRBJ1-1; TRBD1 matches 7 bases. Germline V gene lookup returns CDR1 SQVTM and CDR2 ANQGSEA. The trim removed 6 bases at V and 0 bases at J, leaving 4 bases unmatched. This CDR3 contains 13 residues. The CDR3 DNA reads TGCAGCGTGAACAGGGGTATGAACACTGAAGCTTTCTTT. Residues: CSVNRGMNTEAFF.

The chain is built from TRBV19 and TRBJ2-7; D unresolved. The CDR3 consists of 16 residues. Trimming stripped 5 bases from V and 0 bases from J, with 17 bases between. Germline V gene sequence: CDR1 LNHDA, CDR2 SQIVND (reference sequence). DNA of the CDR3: TGTGCCAGTAGTCCGCAAAGGACCTCTATCTCCTACGAGCAGTACTTC. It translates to CASSPQRTSISYEQYF.

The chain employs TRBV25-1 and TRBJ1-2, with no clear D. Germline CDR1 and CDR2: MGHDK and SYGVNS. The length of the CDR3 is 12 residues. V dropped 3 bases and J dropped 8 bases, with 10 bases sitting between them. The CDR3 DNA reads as TGTGCCAGCAGTGATTCAGGTTGGGGCTACACCTTC. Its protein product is CASSDSGWGYTF.

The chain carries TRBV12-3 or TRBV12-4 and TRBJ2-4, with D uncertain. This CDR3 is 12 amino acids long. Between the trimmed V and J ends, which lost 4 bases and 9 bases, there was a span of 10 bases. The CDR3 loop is CASSSWVSIQYF. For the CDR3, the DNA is TGTGCCAGCAGTTCTTGGGTGAGCATTCAGTACTTC.

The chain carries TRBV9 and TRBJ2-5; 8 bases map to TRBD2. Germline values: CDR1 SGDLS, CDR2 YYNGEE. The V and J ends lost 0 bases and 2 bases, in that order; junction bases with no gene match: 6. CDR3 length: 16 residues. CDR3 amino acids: CASSVDAGGYQETQYF. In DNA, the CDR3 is TGTGCCAGCAGCGTAGATGCGGGGGGATATCAAGAGACCCAGTACTTC. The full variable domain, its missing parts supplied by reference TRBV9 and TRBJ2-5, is DSGVTQTPKHLITATGQRVTLRCSPRSGDLSVYWYQQSLDQGLQFLIQYYNGEERAKGNILERFSAQQFPDLHSELNLSSLELGDSALYFCASSVDAGGYQETQYFGPGTRLLVL.

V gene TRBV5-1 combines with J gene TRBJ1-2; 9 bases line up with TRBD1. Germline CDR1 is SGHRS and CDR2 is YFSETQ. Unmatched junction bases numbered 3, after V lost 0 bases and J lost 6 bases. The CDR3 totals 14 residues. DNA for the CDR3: TGCGCCAGCAGCTTGGGGACAGGGGAAGATGGCTACACCTTC. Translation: CASSLGTGEDGYTF.

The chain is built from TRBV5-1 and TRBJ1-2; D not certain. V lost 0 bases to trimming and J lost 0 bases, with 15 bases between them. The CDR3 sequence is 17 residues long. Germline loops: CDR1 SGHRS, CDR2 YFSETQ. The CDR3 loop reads CASSLDGLVMANYGYTF. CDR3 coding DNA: TGCGCCAGCAGCTTGGACGGCCTAGTTATGGCTAACTATGGCTACACCTTC.

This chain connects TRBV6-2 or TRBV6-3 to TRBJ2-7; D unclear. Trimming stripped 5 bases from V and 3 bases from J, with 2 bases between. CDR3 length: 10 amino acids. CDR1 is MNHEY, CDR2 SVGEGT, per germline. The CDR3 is CASSNYEQYF. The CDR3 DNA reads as TGTGCCAGCAGTAACTACGAGCAGTACTTC.

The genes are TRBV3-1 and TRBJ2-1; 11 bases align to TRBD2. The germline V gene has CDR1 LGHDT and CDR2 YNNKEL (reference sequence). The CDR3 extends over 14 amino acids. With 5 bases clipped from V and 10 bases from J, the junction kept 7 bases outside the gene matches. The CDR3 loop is CASSFSGGAEEQFF. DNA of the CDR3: TGTGCCAGCAGCTTTAGCGGGGGGGCCGAAGAGCAGTTCTTC.

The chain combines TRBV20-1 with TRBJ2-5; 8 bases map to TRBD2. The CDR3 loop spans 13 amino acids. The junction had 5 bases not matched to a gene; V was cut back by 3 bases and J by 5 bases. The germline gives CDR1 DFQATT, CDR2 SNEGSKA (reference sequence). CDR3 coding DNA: TGCAGTGCTAGCGGGACTAGTGGTGAGACCCAGTACTTC. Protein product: CSASGTSGETQYF.

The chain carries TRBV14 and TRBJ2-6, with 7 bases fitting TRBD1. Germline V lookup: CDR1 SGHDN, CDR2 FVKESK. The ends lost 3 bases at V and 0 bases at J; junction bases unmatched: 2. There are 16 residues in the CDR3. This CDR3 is CASSQRQGSGANVLTF. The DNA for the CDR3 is TGTGCCAGCAGCCAGCGACAGGGCTCTGGGGCCAACGTCCTGACTTTC.

As DNA, the CDR3 is TGCGCCAGCAGACAGGTTCTAGGTCGGAATGGCTACACCTTC. As protein: CASRQVLGRNGYTF. The chain uses TRBV23-1 and TRBJ1-2; D may be TRBD1 (5 bases). TRBV23-1 is placed among ORFs of uncertain function. CDR3 length: 14 amino acids. The V end was cut by 6 bases, the J end by 6 bases, with 17 bases between.

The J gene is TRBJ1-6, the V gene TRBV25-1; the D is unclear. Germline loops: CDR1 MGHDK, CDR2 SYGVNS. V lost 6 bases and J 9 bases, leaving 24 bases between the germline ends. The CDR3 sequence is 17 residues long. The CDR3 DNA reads TGTGCCAGCAGCCAGACATCAGGACGGCCCGGGAGTTCACCCCTCCACTTT. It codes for CASSQTSGRPGSSPLHF.

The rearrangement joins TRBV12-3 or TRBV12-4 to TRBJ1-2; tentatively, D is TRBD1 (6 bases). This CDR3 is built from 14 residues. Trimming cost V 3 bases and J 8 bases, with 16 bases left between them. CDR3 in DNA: TGTGCCAGCAGTTTTGGGGGCCGGAAGATAGGCTACACCTTC. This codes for CASSFGGRKIGYTF.

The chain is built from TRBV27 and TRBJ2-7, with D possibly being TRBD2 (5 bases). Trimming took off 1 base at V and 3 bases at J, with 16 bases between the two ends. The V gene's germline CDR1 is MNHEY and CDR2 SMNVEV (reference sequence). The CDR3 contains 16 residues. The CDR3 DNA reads TGTGCCAGCAGTTTATTATCTAGCACGAACGTCTACGAGCAGTACTTC. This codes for CASSLLSSTNVYEQYF.

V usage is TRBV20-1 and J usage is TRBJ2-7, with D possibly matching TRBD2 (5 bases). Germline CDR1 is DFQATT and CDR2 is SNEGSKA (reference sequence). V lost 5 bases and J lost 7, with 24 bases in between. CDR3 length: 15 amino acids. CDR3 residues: CSAAPSGARGYEQYF. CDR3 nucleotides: TGCAGTGCTGCCCCGTCGGGCGCCCGCGGGTATGAGCAGTACTTC.

Here the CDR3 reads CASTPEGQGTETQYF. The CDR3 nucleotides read TGCGCCAGCACTCCCGAAGGACAGGGCACGGAGACCCAGTACTTC. The V and J genes are TRBV5-1 and TRBJ2-5, with TRBD1 matching over 8 bases. Germline lookup yields CDR1 SGHRS and CDR2 YFSETQ. V was clipped by 6 bases and J by 5 bases; unmatched bases: 12. This CDR3 spans 15 amino acids.

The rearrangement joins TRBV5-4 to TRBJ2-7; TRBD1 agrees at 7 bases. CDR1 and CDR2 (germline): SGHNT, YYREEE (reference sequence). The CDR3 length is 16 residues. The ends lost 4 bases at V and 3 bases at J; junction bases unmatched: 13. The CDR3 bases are TGTGCCAGCAGCGCGAAAACAGGGGCCGGGAACTACGAGCAGTACTTC. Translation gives CASSAKTGAGNYEQYF. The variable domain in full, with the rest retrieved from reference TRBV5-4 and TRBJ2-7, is ETGVTQSPTHLIKTRGQQVTLRCSSQSGHNTVSWYQQALGQGPQFIFQYYREEENGRGNFPPRFSGLQFPNYSSELNVNALELDDSALYLCASSAKTGAGNYEQYFGPGTRLTVT.

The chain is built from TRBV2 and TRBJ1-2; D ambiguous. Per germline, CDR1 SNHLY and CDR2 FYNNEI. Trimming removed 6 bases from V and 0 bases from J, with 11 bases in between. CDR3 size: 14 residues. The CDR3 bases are TGTGCCAGCAGCGTGAACGGGGCTAACTATGGCTACACCTTC. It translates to CASSVNGANYGYTF.

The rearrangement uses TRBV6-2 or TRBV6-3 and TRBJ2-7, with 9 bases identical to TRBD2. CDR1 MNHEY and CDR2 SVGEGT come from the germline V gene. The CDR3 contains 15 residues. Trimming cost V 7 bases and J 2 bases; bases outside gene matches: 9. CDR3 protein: CASNAPGLATYEQYF. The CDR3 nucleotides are TGTGCCAGCAACGCACCGGGACTAGCAACCTACGAGCAGTACTTC.

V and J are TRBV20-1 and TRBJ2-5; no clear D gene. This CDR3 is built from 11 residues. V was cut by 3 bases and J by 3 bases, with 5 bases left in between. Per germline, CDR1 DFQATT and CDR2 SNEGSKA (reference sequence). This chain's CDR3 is CSARGEETQYF. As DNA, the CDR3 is TGCAGTGCTAGGGGTGAAGAGACCCAGTACTTC.

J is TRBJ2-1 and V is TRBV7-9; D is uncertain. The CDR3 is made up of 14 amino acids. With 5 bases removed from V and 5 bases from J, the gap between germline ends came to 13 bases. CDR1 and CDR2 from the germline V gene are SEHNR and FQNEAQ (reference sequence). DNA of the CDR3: TGTGCCAGCAGCCCGTGGGATGCGGACAATGAGCAGTTCTTC. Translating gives CASSPWDADNEQFF.